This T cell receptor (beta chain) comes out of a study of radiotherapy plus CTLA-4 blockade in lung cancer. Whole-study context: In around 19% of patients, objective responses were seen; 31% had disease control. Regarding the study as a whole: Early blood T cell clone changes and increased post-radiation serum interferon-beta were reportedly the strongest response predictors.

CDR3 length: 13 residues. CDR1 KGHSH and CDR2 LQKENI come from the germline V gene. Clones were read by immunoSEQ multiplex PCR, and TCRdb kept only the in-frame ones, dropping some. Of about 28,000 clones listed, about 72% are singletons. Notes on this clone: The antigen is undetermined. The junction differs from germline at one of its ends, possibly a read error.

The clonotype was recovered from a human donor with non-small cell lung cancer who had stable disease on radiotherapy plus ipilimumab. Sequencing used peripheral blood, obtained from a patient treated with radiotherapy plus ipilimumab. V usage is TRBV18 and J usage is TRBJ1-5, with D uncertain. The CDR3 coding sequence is TGTGCCAGCTCACCCTCGGAGAATCGGCCCCAGCATTTT. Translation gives CASSPSENRPQHF.